The next 22 T cell receptor beta chains were all read from a single sample in a study of shared clonotypes between healthy human individuals (dated by TCRdb to 2018 to 2021). Library preparation used the immunoSEQ multiplex PCR assay. TCRdb's version of the immuneACCESS table is confined to in-frame rearrangements and falls short of the full clone set. An unresolved V gene accounts for under half of the shortfall where checked; the remainder is of unknown origin. The sample yields about 2.5 million clones; approximately 90% were counted once. The top ten constitute 0.37% of the sample. The sequenced sample consisted of naive CD4+ T cells from PBMCs. This specimen's cell subset or site label, per the study, means: CD45RA+ positively selected. These TCRs come from a young man in good health. Some clones in this sample may be carry-over from other donors' samples.

This chain connects TRBV5-8 to TRBJ1-3; D not resolved. Trimming shortened V by 4 bases and J by 4 bases, and 12 bases separated the two germline ends. Germline V CDR1 and CDR2: SGHTS, YDEGEE. The CDR3 sequence is 14 residues long. Written as DNA, the CDR3 is TGTGCCAGCAGCCTCCGGACGGCCGGAAACACCATATATTTT. Its protein is CASSLRTAGNTIYF.

This clone is a singleton in its sample. V and J are TRBV19 and TRBJ2-1; tentative D call: TRBD2 (6 bases). The V end lost 0 bases, the J end lost 10 bases, and 16 bases lay between the germline ends. Germline V gene lookup returns CDR1 LNHDA and CDR2 SQIVND (reference sequence). This CDR3 is 15 amino acids long. The CDR3 spells CASSIDLFRGGEQFF. The CDR3 region has the DNA TGTGCCAGTAGTATAGATCTATTTCGGGGAGGCGAGCAGTTCTTC.

This rearrangement joins TRBV7-6 to TRBJ1-4; maybe TRBD1 (6 bases). V was cut by 3 bases and J by 6 bases, with 11 bases left in between. The CDR3 sequence is 14 residues long. The germline V gene encodes CDR1 SGHVS and CDR2 FNYEAQ. CDR3 coding DNA: TGTGCCAGCAGCTTTTGGGCAGGGGATGAAAAACTGTTTTTT. Translating gives CASSFWAGDEKLFF.

The J gene is TRBJ2-7, the V gene TRBV27, with D perhaps assigned TRBD1 or TRBD2 (6 bases each). Germline CDR1 and CDR2: MNHEY and SMNVEV (reference sequence). Trimming stripped 5 bases from V and 7 bases from J, with 24 bases between. This CDR3 spans 16 amino acids. CDR3 loop: CASSPFGRGGGWEQYF. The CDR3, as DNA: TGTGCCAGCAGTCCGTTTGGCAGGGGTGGAGGGTGGGAGCAGTACTTC.

This chain connects TRBV28 to TRBJ2-1; D remains unclear. The CDR3 is 15 residues long. The germline gives CDR1 MDHEN, CDR2 SYDVKM. Trimming shortened V by 2 bases and J by 0 bases, and 8 bases separated the two germline ends. CDR3 coding DNA: TGTGCCAGCAGTTTAGCGTCCCACTCCTACAATGAGCAGTTCTTC. The encoded protein is CASSLASHSYNEQFF.

The chain is built from TRBV5-1 and TRBJ2-7, with TRBD1 matching over 9 bases. CDR1 is SGHRS and CDR2 is YFSETQ in the germline V gene. The CDR3 contains 14 residues. Germline trimming cut 2 bases from V and 5 bases from J; bases unmatched to any gene: 5. The CDR3 coding sequence is TGCGCCAGCAGCTTTTGGGACAGGGCGAACGAGCAGTACTTC. Protein: CASSFWDRANEQYF.

V is TRBV5-1 and J is TRBJ2-5; possible D gene TRBD2, 5 bases. Matching the DNA end better, TRBJ2-7 makes the J call doubtful. This CDR3 is 12 amino acids long. From germline, CDR1 is SGHRS and CDR2 YFSETQ. CDR3 loop: CASSLAGDEQYF. In nucleotides, the CDR3 is TGCGCCAGCAGCTTGGCCGGGGACGAGCAGTACTTC.

This clone was seen once. The gene calls are TRBV27 and TRBJ1-2, with D possibly TRBD1 on 5 matching bases. CDR3 length: 14 residues. V was trimmed by 6 bases and J by 5 bases, leaving 16 bases between them. Germline V CDR1 and CDR2: MNHEY, SMNVEV (reference sequence). The CDR3 region is CASSSWGGDYGYTF. As DNA, the CDR3 is TGTGCCAGCAGCTCCTGGGGGGGGGATTATGGCTACACCTTC.

The V and J genes are TRBV7-3 and TRBJ2-1; D ambiguous. The germline CDR1 and CDR2 sequences are SGHTA and FQGTGA. CDR3 length: 13 amino acids. Trimming pared 5 bases from V and 2 bases from J, leaving 7 bases between. DNA for the CDR3: TGTGCCAGCAGCAGGGTACCCTACAATGAGCAGTTCTTC. This translates into CASSRVPYNEQFF.

Here the CDR3 DNA reads TGTGCCAGCAGGTTTCGGAACACTGAAGCTTTCTTT. Protein sequence: CASRFRNTEAFF. The rearrangement uses TRBV7-9 and TRBJ1-1; D unresolved. Germline V gene sequence: CDR1 SEHNR, CDR2 FQNEAQ (reference sequence). V lost 6 bases and J 1 base, leaving 6 bases between the germline ends. The CDR3 is 12 residues long.

The gene calls are TRBV5-4 and TRBJ2-7, with 8 bases fitting TRBD2. V lost 5 bases and J lost 3; bases outside the gene matches: 7. CDR1 is SGHNT and CDR2 is YYREEE in the germline V gene (reference sequence). The CDR3 runs to 14 residues. The CDR3 DNA reads as TGTGCCAGCAGGGGGGGGCTAGCGGGCTACGAGCAGTACTTC. Residues: CASRGGLAGYEQYF.

This chain links TRBV30 with TRBJ1-3, with unresolved D. Trimming cost V 0 bases and J 4 bases, with 10 bases left between them. CDR1 is GTSNPN, CDR2 SVGIG, per germline (reference sequence). CDR3 length: 14 residues. The chain's CDR3 is CAWSVRDPGNTIYF. CDR3 bases: TGTGCCTGGAGTGTCCGCGACCCGGGAAACACCATATATTTT.

V and J are TRBV6-1 and TRBJ2-5, with D hard to call. The CDR3 runs 14 residues. The ends were cut back, 6 bases at V and 1 base at J, with 12 bases in the middle. Germline CDR1 MNHNS, CDR2 SASEGT. The CDR3 reads CASSLTTSQETQYF. As DNA, the CDR3 is TGTGCCAGCAGCCTTACTACCTCCCAAGAGACCCAGTACTTC.

A word on this clone: Since no conserved phenylalanine or tryptophan closes the CDR3, a read error is the likely cause. No DNA is shown, since the ends of the CDR3 on it are uncertain; the CDR3 is the one TCRdb lists. The genes are TRBV6-5 and TRBJ2-7; TRBD2 is taken as the D call from the table, unchecked against the DNA. The CDR3 contains 13 residues when both ends are counted. In germline, CDR1 is MNHEY, CDR2 SVGAGI. CDR3 sequence: CASSYSAGGPSLL.

This chain's CDR3 is CAWRQRPGQGVYEQYF. DNA for the CDR3: TGTGCCTGGAGGCAAAGACCGGGACAGGGGGTCTACGAGCAGTACTTC. V gene TRBV30 combines with J gene TRBJ2-7; TRBD1 matches 11 bases. With 3 bases clipped from V and 3 bases from J, the junction kept 10 bases outside the gene matches. This CDR3 spans 16 amino acids. The germline V gene has CDR1 GTSNPN and CDR2 SVGIG (reference sequence).

The rearrangement links TRBV18 to TRBJ1-1, with 7 bases lining up with TRBD1. V was clipped by 6 bases and J by 7 bases; unmatched bases: 17. Germline CDR1 and CDR2: KGHSH and LQKENI. CDR3 size: 16 residues. The DNA of the CDR3 is TGTGCCAGCTCCCAAGACAGGGTTATGGACCTAAATGAAGCTTTCTTT. Its protein is CASSQDRVMDLNEAFF.

The V call is TRBV28, the J call TRBJ1-2; 7 nucleotides agree with TRBD1. Germline CDR1 and CDR2: MDHEN and SYDVKM. The CDR3 loop spans 13 amino acids. The V segment lost 6 bases and the J segment 3 bases; nucleotides outside the gene matches: 4. CDR3 loop: CASRGTEHYGYTF. CDR3 DNA: TGTGCCAGCAGGGGGACAGAACACTATGGCTACACCTTC.

This chain joins TRBV4-2 and TRBJ1-2; TRBD1 is a possible D gene (6 bases). Per germline, CDR1 LGHNA and CDR2 YNFKEQ. Trimming cost V 4 bases and J 6 bases, with 12 bases left between them. CDR3 length equals 13 residues. CDR3 bases: TGTGCCAGCAGCCCACAGGGTAGTGATGGCTACACCTTC. It is translated as CASSPQGSDGYTF.

The chain uses TRBV28 and TRBJ2-1; 7 bases align to TRBD1. This CDR3 spans 14 amino acids. Germline V gene sequence: CDR1 MDHEN, CDR2 SYDVKM. V lost 1 base, J lost 6 bases, and 3 bases stayed unmatched. Here the CDR3 DNA reads TGTGCCAGCAGTTTATACGGACAGGTCAATGAGCAGTTCTTC. Protein: CASSLYGQVNEQFF.

The chain is built from TRBV9 and TRBJ2-1; D ambiguous. Trimming took 3 bases from V and 7 from J, leaving 14 bases between them. The germline V gene has CDR1 SGDLS and CDR2 YYNGEE. The CDR3 covers 14 residues. The CDR3 region is CASSARLAGNEQFF. The CDR3 DNA is TGTGCCAGCAGCGCACGATTAGCTGGGAATGAGCAGTTCTTC.

The rearrangement uses TRBV7-2 and TRBJ2-5; no clear D gene. The V gene lost 1 base and the J gene lost 7 bases, with 10 bases spanning the gap. Germline-derived CDR1 and CDR2 are SGHTA and FQGNSA. This CDR3 contains 13 residues. As DNA, the CDR3 is TGTGCCAGCAGCTTAGAGATAGGTGGGACCCAGTACTTC. Translation gives CASSLEIGGTQYF.

The V call is TRBV2, the J call TRBJ1-2, with 7 positions matching TRBD1. CDR1 SNHLY and CDR2 FYNNEI come from the germline V gene. V gave up 6 bases and J gave up 5 bases; unmatched junction bases: 9. The CDR3 runs 14 residues. CDR3 in DNA: TGTGCCAGCAGCCTCTCGACAGGGAGGTATGGCTACACCTTC. It is translated as CASSLSTGRYGYTF.